Presented here are 27 T cell receptor beta chains from one specimen sequenced in a study of T cells in Graves' hyperthyroidism and ophthalmopathy. Amplified regions were TCR beta CDR3 sequences from RNA transcripts. The HTBI primer set drove a first-round RT-PCR of the TCR CDR3. TCRdb itself ran the multiplex PCR reads through MiXCR, one entry per CDR3 protein. The sample holds fewer than 600,000 distinct CDR3 sequences, 12% to 15% seen once. Material: blood. The source is a woman aged 40 to 55 with Graves' hyperthyroidism.

This clonotype was recorded a few times. This chain links TRBV12-3 or TRBV12-4 with TRBJ1-2, with a possible D match to TRBD1 (5 bases). V was clipped by 5 bases and J by 0 bases, with 10 bases between them. The CDR3 runs to 14 residues. CDR3 sequence reads: CASSTGTANYGYTF. The CDR3 bases are TGTGCCAGCAGTACCGGGACGGCTAACTATGGCTACACCTTC.

This clonotype has more than one count but fewer than ten. J is TRBJ2-1 and V is TRBV3-1; D is unclear. V was cut by 2 bases and J by 0 bases, with 11 bases left in between. The germline V gene has CDR1 LGHDT and CDR2 YNNKEL (reference sequence). The length of the CDR3 is 16 residues. CDR3 loop: CASSQSDLFSYNEQFF. In DNA form, the CDR3 reads TGTGCCAGCAGCCAATCGGACCTCTTCTCCTACAATGAGCAGTTCTTC.

This clonotype came up a few times. The J gene is TRBJ1-4, the V gene TRBV27; possibly TRBD1 for D (5 bases). The length of the CDR3 is 17 residues. Trimming shortened V by 2 bases and J by 3 bases, and 16 bases separated the two germline ends. Germline V gene lookup returns CDR1 MNHEY and CDR2 SMNVEV (reference sequence). CDR3 amino acids: CASSLRGWNGANEKLFF. CDR3 nucleotides: TGTGCCAGCAGTTTAAGGGGCTGGAATGGGGCTAATGAAAAACTGTTTTTT.

The chain is built from TRBV19 and TRBJ2-1, with TRBD1 as a possible D gene (5 bases). Trimming pared 5 bases from V and 7 bases from J, leaving 15 bases between. Per the germline V gene, CDR1 is LNHDA and CDR2 is SQIVND (reference sequence). The CDR3 consists of 14 residues. Here the CDR3 reads CASSYSGAPNEQFF. CDR3 bases: TGTGCCAGTAGTTACAGTGGGGCCCCAAATGAGCAGTTCTTC.

This clonotype appeared many times. The chain employs TRBV5-1 and TRBJ2-1, with D maybe TRBD2 (6 bases). The CDR3 consists of 15 residues. Trimming took 5 bases from V and 4 from J, leaving 16 bases between them. Germline loops: CDR1 SGHRS, CDR2 YFSETQ. In DNA form, the CDR3 reads TGCGCCAGCAGGCTCCGGGAGTCTGCTTACAATGAGCAGTTCTTC. Translating it yields CASRLRESAYNEQFF.

This clonotype was found many times. The CDR3: CASSRDSTYEQYF. CDR3 nucleotides: TGTGCCAGCAGCAGGGACAGTACCTACGAGCAGTACTTC. The V and J genes are TRBV11-2 and TRBJ2-7; 7 bases align to TRBD1. Trimming cost V 5 bases and J 2 bases; bases outside gene matches: 3. The CDR3 covers 13 residues. Germline CDR1 and CDR2: SGHAT and FQNNGV.

This clonotype was seen repeatedly, ten times or more. The CDR3 sequence is CASSSQPSADTQYF. CDR3 sequence (DNA): TGCGCCAGCAGCTCGCAACCTAGCGCAGATACGCAGTATTTT. The chain uses TRBV5-1 and TRBJ2-3, with D perhaps TRBD2 (6 bases). Germline values: CDR1 SGHRS, CDR2 YFSETQ. The CDR3 is 14 amino acids. Trimming shortened V by 3 bases and J by 4 bases, and 12 bases separated the two germline ends.

The chain recombines TRBV24-1 with TRBJ2-5; 8 bases line up with TRBD2. The J segment lost 5 bases and the V segment lost 5 bases, leaving 12 bases of the junction unmatched. The CDR3 contains 16 residues. Per the germline V gene, CDR1 is KGHDR and CDR2 is SFDVKD. Here the CDR3 DNA reads TGTGCCACCAGTGTCGGGCTAGCGGGCTCTTCGGAGACCCAGTACTTC. Translation: CATSVGLAGSSETQYF.

The rearrangement uses TRBV9 and TRBJ2-2; D is possibly TRBD1 or TRBD2 (6 bases each). Trimming took off 6 bases at V and 0 bases at J, with 15 bases between the two ends. The germline V gene encodes CDR1 SGDLS and CDR2 YYNGEE. The CDR3 consists of 16 residues. The CDR3 sequence: CASTEGGGPNTGELFF. CDR3 bases: TGTGCCAGCACCGAGGGGGGCGGACCGAACACCGGGGAGCTGTTTTTT.

The chain couples TRBV12-3 or TRBV12-4 to TRBJ2-7; 10 bases map to TRBD2. J gave up 5 bases and V 5 bases, and 6 bases lay outside the gene matches. This CDR3 contains 14 residues. CDR3 coding DNA: TGTGCCAGCAGTCCGGGGACTAGCGTCCACGAGCAGTACTTC. Translation gives CASSPGTSVHEQYF.

This clonotype was counted at least ten times. The chain recombines TRBV24-1 with TRBJ2-1, with D perhaps TRBD1 (6 bases). V shed 1 base and J shed 9 bases, with 15 bases lying between them. Germline loops: CDR1 KGHDR, CDR2 SFDVKD. The CDR3 totals 15 residues. The CDR3 DNA reads as TGTGCCACCAGTGATTTTGCACAACAAGGGGGTGAGCAGTTCTTC. Its translation: CATSDFAQQGGEQFF.

The table lists this clonotype with many counts. The V and J genes are TRBV5-8 and TRBJ2-7, with unresolved D. The CDR3 has 14 amino acids. V dropped 7 bases and J dropped 3 bases, with 17 bases sitting between them. Germline CDR1 is SGHTS and CDR2 is YDEGEE. CDR3 sequence: CASVPSASYYEQYF. DNA of the CDR3: TGTGCCAGCGTACCGTCTGCATCCTACTACGAGCAGTACTTC.

DNA of the CDR3: TGCAGTGCTAGAGACCCGACAGCAACCACTGAAGCTTTCTTT. Translated: CSARDPTATTEAFF. The chain couples TRBV20-1 to TRBJ1-1; TRBD1 might be the D (5 bases). CDR3 length: 14 residues. V was trimmed by 0 bases and J by 4 bases, leaving 12 bases between them. The germline CDR1 and CDR2 sequences are DFQATT and SNEGSKA (reference sequence).

This clonotype was recorded at least ten times. This chain links TRBV15 with TRBJ2-7; D possibly corresponds to TRBD2 (6 bases). Germline assignment: CDR1 LNHNV and CDR2 YYDKDF (reference sequence). Trimming removed 5 bases from V and 2 bases from J, with 16 bases in between. The CDR3 is made up of 15 amino acids. The DNA for the CDR3 is TGTGCCACCAGCTCAGGAGGGTCGGGGGCCTACGAGCAGTACTTC. It codes for CATSSGGSGAYEQYF.

This clonotype was seen only a few times. The rearrangement links TRBV5-1 to TRBJ2-5, with D tentatively TRBD1 (6 bases). The CDR3 loop spans 13 amino acids. Germline CDR1 and CDR2: SGHRS and YFSETQ. The ends were cut back, 3 bases at V and 3 bases at J, with 9 bases in the middle. CDR3 protein: CASSWTVEETQYF. Here the CDR3 DNA reads TGCGCCAGCAGCTGGACAGTTGAAGAGACCCAGTACTTC. The full variable domain, rest sourced from reference TRBV5-1 and TRBJ2-5, is KAGVTQTPRYLIKTRGQQVTLSCSPISGHRSVSWYQQTPGQGLQFLFEYFSETQRNKGNFPGRFSGRQFSNSRSEMNVSTLELGDSALYLCASSWTVEETQYFGPGTRLLVL.

This clonotype was counted many times. The V and J genes are TRBV6-1 and TRBJ2-5; the D gene is possibly TRBD2 (5 bases). V was trimmed by 7 bases and J by 3 bases, leaving 15 bases between them. CDR3 length equals 14 residues. Germline V gene sequence: CDR1 MNHNS, CDR2 SASEGT. The CDR3 here is CASTQPAGEETQYF. CDR3 nucleotide sequence: TGTGCCAGCACCCAACCAGCCGGGGAAGAGACCCAGTACTTC.

Ten or more counts support this clonotype. The CDR3 DNA reads as TGTGCCAGCAGTTCAGACGAGATTCAGTACTTC. This encodes CASSSDEIQYF. V is TRBV28 and J is TRBJ2-4; no firm D call. Germline V CDR1 and CDR2: MDHEN, SYDVKM. The V gene lost 4 bases and the J gene lost 10 bases, with 8 bases spanning the gap. The CDR3 spans 11 residues.

Here the CDR3 reads CASSFRVGRNTGELFF. CDR3 sequence (DNA): TGTGCCAGCAGTTTTCGCGTAGGGAGGAACACCGGGGAGCTGTTTTTT. V is TRBV28 and J is TRBJ2-2, with D possibly being TRBD2 (5 bases). The CDR3 loop spans 16 amino acids. Trimming left V 3 bases short and J 1 base short, with 12 bases between. Germline CDR1 MDHEN, CDR2 SYDVKM.

This clonotype was found a few times. The chain joins TRBV6-1 to TRBJ1-5; D remains unclear. In germline, CDR1 is MNHNS, CDR2 SASEGT. V lost 2 bases and J 11 bases, leaving 13 bases between the germline ends. The CDR3 has 13 residues. The CDR3 coding sequence is TGTGCCAGCAGTGAAACCCCCACTAAGTCCCAGCATTTT. It codes for CASSETPTKSQHF.

A remark on this clonotype: A much larger clonotype is one base distant, so this may be a read error. The chain carries TRBV29-1 and TRBJ2-3, with 7 nucleotides matching TRBD1. CDR1 and CDR2 from the germline V gene are SQVTM and ANQGSEA. Trimming at V came to 1 base and at J to 4 bases, leaving 5 bases not matched to a gene. This CDR3 has 14 amino acids. This CDR3 reads CSVEGRGGADTQYF. The CDR3 DNA reads as TGCAGCGTTGAAGGTAGAGGGGGCGCAGATACGCAGTATTTT.

The rearrangement links TRBV19 to TRBJ1-2, with D possibly TRBD1 on 6 matching bases. CDR3 length: 13 residues. Looked up from germline, CDR1 is LNHDA and CDR2 is SQIVND (reference sequence). The ends were cut back, 3 bases at V and 8 bases at J, with 13 bases in the middle. The CDR3 sequence is CASSMDRSSGYTF. The DNA for the CDR3 is TGTGCCAGTAGTATGGACAGAAGCTCCGGCTACACCTTC. The complete variable domain, with remaining parts taken from reference TRBV19 and TRBJ1-2, reads DGGITQSPKYLFRKEGQNVTLSCEQNLNHDAMYWYRQDPGQGLRLIYYSQIVNDFQKGDIAEGYSVSREKKESFPLTVTSAQKNPTAFYLCASSMDRSSGYTFGSGTRLTVV.

This clonotype was detected ten times or more. The gene calls are TRBV28 and TRBJ2-7; tentatively, D is TRBD1 (5 bases). Germline CDR1 and CDR2: MDHEN and SYDVKM. Trimming removed 6 bases at V and 7 bases at J, with 19 bases between. CDR3 length: 14 amino acids. DNA for the CDR3: TGTGCCAGCAGCCAAAGCCAGGGAACATGGGAGCAGTACTTC. As protein: CASSQSQGTWEQYF.

This clonotype was recorded a few times. A much bigger clone sits one base away, suggesting this may be a read error. This sequence joins TRBV18 and TRBJ2-7; TRBD1 is a possible D gene (6 bases). Germline CDR1 reads KGHSH; CDR2 reads LQKENI. The CDR3 loop spans 12 amino acids. The V end was cut by 3 bases, the J end by 5 bases, with 8 bases between. The CDR3 nucleotides are TGTGCCAGCTCACCCAACAGGGACGAGCAGTACTTC. Translated, it gives CASSPNRDEQYF.

The CDR3 loop is CSASWTSGSSRELFF. The CDR3 coding sequence is TGCAGTGCTAGTTGGACTAGCGGGAGCTCTAGGGAGCTGTTTTTT. This chain uses TRBV20-1 with TRBJ2-2, with 13 positions matching TRBD2. The trim removed 3 bases at V and 9 bases at J, leaving 7 bases unmatched. This CDR3 region has 15 residues. Germline assignment: CDR1 DFQATT and CDR2 SNEGSKA (reference sequence).

This clonotype came up many times. The J gene is TRBJ1-4, the V gene TRBV3-1, with 8 bases identical to TRBD1. Germline V gene lookup returns CDR1 LGHDT and CDR2 YNNKEL (reference sequence). Losses at the gene ends were 1 base for V and 8 bases for J; bases not matched to a gene: 12. The CDR3 spans 17 residues. The CDR3 DNA reads TGTGCCAGCAGCCAAGGGACAGGGTTGGGCGTGAACGAAAAACTGTTTTTT. This gives the protein CASSQGTGLGVNEKLFF.

This clonotype was observed at least ten times. The genes are TRBV7-2 and TRBJ2-1; 8 nucleotides line up with TRBD2. Germline CDR1 and CDR2: SGHTA and FQGNSA. The CDR3 runs to 14 residues. With V trimmed by 5 bases and J by 5 bases, 5 bases remained unmatched. CDR3 sequence: CASSASLADNEQFF. The CDR3 nucleotides are TGTGCCAGCAGCGCGTCACTAGCGGACAATGAGCAGTTCTTC. The whole variable domain, remainder taken from reference TRBV7-2 and TRBJ2-1, is GAGVSQSPSNKVTEKGKDVELRCDPISGHTALYWYRQSLGQGLEFLIYFQGNSAPDKSGLPSDRFSAERTGGSVSTLTIQRTQQEDSAVYLCASSASLADNEQFFGPGTRLTVL.

This clonotype turned up a few times. The J gene is TRBJ1-1, the V gene TRBV27; D uncertain. Trimming removed 7 bases from V and 1 base from J, with 22 bases in between. CDR1 is MNHEY, CDR2 SMNVEV, per germline (reference sequence). There are 17 residues in the CDR3. The CDR3 DNA follows: TGTGCCAGCACCCCGGGGTGGGGAAGGGCCGAGAACACTGAAGCTTTCTTT. This codes for CASTPGWGRAENTEAFF.